One and the same sample provided the 28 T cell receptor beta chains below, sequenced in a study of beta chain features in type 1 diabetes. Every isolated RNA sample was fully reverse transcribed, so sequencing captured expressed TCRB transcripts. The assay was immunoSEQ multiplex PCR, and TCRdb's table has in-frame clones only and misses some. The table has 450,000 or so clones, roughly 11% seen once. Material: naive CD4+ T cells from blood. The source of these receptors is a woman in her late teens or twenties in good health.

This sequence joins TRBV7-9 and TRBJ2-7; 9 bases line up with TRBD2. The J segment lost 0 bases and the V segment lost 4 bases, leaving 7 bases of the junction unmatched. From germline, CDR1 is SEHNR and CDR2 FQNEAQ (reference sequence). The CDR3 is 16 amino acids. CDR3 region: CASSYGLASLSYEQYF. CDR3 coding DNA: TGTGCCAGCAGCTACGGACTAGCGAGTCTCTCCTACGAGCAGTACTTC.

The table lists this clone with a few counts. The chain has TRBV11-2 and TRBJ1-4; 9 bases line up with TRBD1. The CDR3 has 17 amino acids. Germline V CDR1 and CDR2: SGHAT, FQNNGV. V was pared by 4 bases and J by 6 bases, with 12 bases of the junction left unmatched. Here the CDR3 DNA reads TGTGCCAGCAGCTCACAGCGGACAGGGGAAGGTGATGAAAAACTGTTTTTT. This translates into CASSSQRTGEGDEKLFF.

V and J are TRBV6-6 and TRBJ1-4; unclear D gene. CDR1 is MNHNY and CDR2 is SVGAGI in the germline V gene (reference sequence). The CDR3 runs 14 residues. Trimming pared 0 bases from V and 3 bases from J, leaving 5 bases between. DNA for the CDR3: TGTGCCAGCAGTTACTCGAGACCTAATGAAAAACTGTTTTTT. This gives the protein CASSYSRPNEKLFF.

The chain employs TRBV7-2 and TRBJ1-1; D call uncertain. Germline V lookup: CDR1 SGHTA, CDR2 FQGNSA. The CDR3 contains 11 residues. Trimming took off 5 bases at V and 8 bases at J, with 9 bases between the two ends. DNA for the CDR3: TGTGCCAGCAGCGTCAGGTGGGAAGCTTTCTTT. It specifies CASSVRWEAFF.

The rearrangement joins TRBV4-1 to TRBJ2-4; TRBD1 agrees at 8 bases. The J segment lost 9 bases and the V segment lost 0 bases, leaving 13 bases of the junction unmatched. Germline V lookup: CDR1 MGHRA, CDR2 YSYEKL. The CDR3 totals 17 residues. CDR3 sequence: CASSQERGQVLNPIQYF. CDR3 DNA: TGCGCCAGCAGCCAAGAACGGGGACAGGTCCTAAACCCCATTCAGTACTTC.

This clone was detected only a few times. J is TRBJ1-2 and V is TRBV7-9; D uncertain. V was pared by 3 bases and J by 1 base, with 3 bases between. The CDR3 extends over 12 amino acids. CDR1 SEHNR and CDR2 FQNEAQ come from the germline V gene (reference sequence). In nucleotides, the CDR3 is TGTGCCAGCAGCTTCAATAACTATGGCTACACCTTC. Amino acid sequence: CASSFNNYGYTF. The variable domain in full, completed from reference TRBV7-9 and TRBJ1-2, reads DTGVSQNPRHKITKRGQNVTFRCDPISEHNRLYWYRQTLGQGPEFLTYFQNEAQLEKSRLLSDRFSAERPKGSFSTLEIQRTEQGDSAMYLCASSFNNYGYTFGSGTRLTVV.

This clone was counted a few times. It is unclear where the CDR3 begins or ends on the DNA, so no DNA is shown, and the CDR3 is as TCRdb lists it. The chain's CDR3 is CASSLFGAGELFF. V gene TRBV27 combines with J gene TRBJ2-2. CDR1 and CDR2 (germline): MNHEY, SMNVEV (reference sequence). 13 amino acids form the CDR3, both terminal residues included.

The chain recombines TRBV27 with TRBJ2-2; D uncertain. Trimming shortened V by 2 bases and J by 7 bases, and 20 bases separated the two germline ends. Germline V gene sequence: CDR1 MNHEY, CDR2 SMNVEV (reference sequence). This CDR3 region has 17 residues. CDR3 sequence (DNA): TGTGCCAGCAGTTTAATTGATCGTGTACAGTCATACGGGGAGCTGTTTTTT. This sequence encodes CASSLIDRVQSYGELFF.

This clone was counted at least ten times. The V call is TRBV30, the J call TRBJ2-5; no reliable D call. This CDR3 has 11 amino acids. Trimming took off 8 bases at V and 2 bases at J, with 9 bases between the two ends. Germline V gives CDR1 GTSNPN, CDR2 SVGIG (reference sequence). CDR3 protein: CALEPQETQYF. In DNA form, the CDR3 reads TGTGCCCTTGAGCCACAAGAGACCCAGTACTTC.

This clone has only a few counts. This chain's CDR3 is CASSGQGTGANVLTF. The CDR3 DNA reads TGCGCCAGCAGCGGACAGGGGACTGGGGCCAACGTCCTGACTTTC. The chain uses TRBV4-1 and TRBJ2-6, with 9 nucleotides matching TRBD1. V was pared by 5 bases and J by 2 bases, with 1 base of the junction left unmatched. This CDR3 has 15 amino acids. Germline V gene sequence: CDR1 MGHRA, CDR2 YSYEKL.

This clone was seen a few times. V is TRBV2 and J is TRBJ2-3; the D is unclear. The CDR3 has 13 residues. With 7 bases removed from V and 6 bases from J, the gap between germline ends came to 14 bases. CDR1 and CDR2 from the germline V gene are SNHLY and FYNNEI. CDR3 coding DNA: TGTGCCAGCAATAAACGTTTGTGGGATACGCAGTATTTT. This sequence encodes CASNKRLWDTQYF. Using reference TRBV2 and TRBJ2-3 for the parts outside the CDR3, the full variable domain is EPEVTQTPSHQVTQMGQEVILRCVPISNHLYFYWYRQILGQKVEFLVSFYNNEISEKSEIFDDQFSVERPDGSNFTLKIRSTKLEDSAMYFCASNKRLWDTQYFGPGTRLTVL.

The chain has TRBV7-3 and TRBJ2-1; 11 nucleotides align to TRBD2. J lost 6 bases, V lost 5 bases, and 9 bases had no gene match. The CDR3 extends over 16 amino acids. Germline values: CDR1 SGHTA, CDR2 FQGTGA. Here the CDR3 reads CASSVRLAGPSNEQFF. DNA of the CDR3: TGTGCCAGCAGCGTCCGACTAGCGGGGCCTTCCAATGAGCAGTTCTTC.

V usage is TRBV10-3 and J usage is TRBJ2-3; D is possibly TRBD1 (6 bases). Per germline, CDR1 ENHRY and CDR2 SYGVKD. The CDR3 has 16 amino acids. The ends were cut back, 1 base at V and 2 bases at J, with 13 bases in the middle. The CDR3 coding sequence is TGTGCCATCAGTGAGTACCTACAGGGTATCACAGATACGCAGTATTTT. This gives the protein CAISEYLQGITDTQYF.

This chain connects TRBV7-9 to TRBJ1-2; D gene uncertain. V was clipped by 5 bases and J by 3 bases, with 16 bases between them. This CDR3 is 15 amino acids long. The V gene's germline CDR1 is SEHNR and CDR2 FQNEAQ (reference sequence). This chain's CDR3 is CASSLGTAGYYGYTF. For the CDR3, the DNA is TGTGCCAGCAGCCTGGGTACCGCCGGCTACTATGGCTACACCTTC.

This clone has a handful of counts. J is TRBJ1-2 and V is TRBV7-9; no clear D gene. The V gene's germline CDR1 is SEHNR and CDR2 FQNEAQ (reference sequence). V shed 3 bases and J shed 0 bases, with 11 bases lying between them. This CDR3 comprises 15 residues. CDR3 amino acids: CASSLMISANYGYTF. In nucleotides, the CDR3 is TGTGCCAGCAGCTTGATGATATCGGCTAACTATGGCTACACCTTC.

A few counts support this clone. DNA of the CDR3: TGTGCCTGGAGTGCGGGAGCAGGGGATACGCAGTATTTT. It encodes CAWSAGAGDTQYF. The chain recombines TRBV30 with TRBJ2-3; a possible D gene is TRBD2 (6 bases). The germline gives CDR1 GTSNPN, CDR2 SVGIG (reference sequence). The CDR3 consists of 13 residues. The V end was cut by 1 base, the J end by 6 bases, with 11 bases between.

The gene calls are TRBV19 and TRBJ2-2; weak D call: TRBD2 (5 bases). With 3 bases removed from V and 4 bases from J, the gap between germline ends came to 9 bases. The CDR3 has 14 amino acids. Germline CDR1 is LNHDA and CDR2 is SQIVND (reference sequence). The CDR3 coding sequence is TGTGCCAGTAGTATGGTAACTAGCACCGGGGAGCTGTTTTTT. Translation: CASSMVTSTGELFF.

This clone was recorded a few times. The genes are TRBV29-1 and TRBJ2-7; TRBD1 might be the D (6 bases). The germline V gene encodes CDR1 SQVTM and CDR2 ANQGSEA. Trimming cost V 1 base and J 0 bases, with 7 bases left between them. This CDR3 contains 13 residues. CDR3 DNA: TGCAGCGTTGAAGGGACAGCCTCCTACGAGCAGTACTTC. Its translation is CSVEGTASYEQYF.

The sample holds a few counts of this clone. Here the CDR3 DNA reads TGCGCCAGCAGGCGGTTGATCGGGGACAATGAGCAGTTCTTC. It encodes CASRRLIGDNEQFF. The V call is TRBV4-1, the J call TRBJ2-1; D perhaps matches TRBD2 (5 bases). Trimming took off 6 bases at V and 5 bases at J, with 14 bases between the two ends. The CDR3 has 14 amino acids. Germline V gives CDR1 MGHRA, CDR2 YSYEKL.

In DNA form, the CDR3 reads TGTGCCAGCAGCGCCGGGACTACGCCATACAATGAGCAGTTCTTC. This encodes CASSAGTTPYNEQFF. This chain joins TRBV7-9 and TRBJ2-1; 7 bases match TRBD2. CDR1 and CDR2 from the germline V gene are SEHNR and FQNEAQ (reference sequence). The CDR3 runs to 15 residues. After removal of 5 bases from V and 4 bases from J, the junction contained 8 bases not matched to a gene.

The chain carries TRBV27 and TRBJ1-5; no definite D call. This CDR3 has 12 amino acids. V was trimmed by 2 bases and J by 5 bases, leaving 4 bases between them. Germline CDR1 reads MNHEY; CDR2 reads SMNVEV (reference sequence). CDR3 amino acids: CASSLTDQPQHF. CDR3 DNA: TGTGCCAGCAGTTTAACCGATCAGCCCCAGCATTTT.

This clone was recorded a few times. The V call is TRBV5-1, the J call TRBJ2-3; 11 nucleotides line up with TRBD2. V gave up 2 bases and J gave up 5 bases; unmatched junction bases: 4. Germline loops: CDR1 SGHRS, CDR2 YFSETQ. There are 15 residues in the CDR3. The CDR3 sequence is CASSFLAGGVDTQYF. In DNA, the CDR3 is TGCGCCAGCAGCTTTCTAGCGGGAGGAGTAGATACGCAGTATTTT.

This clone was detected only a few times. The V gene is TRBV6-6, the J gene TRBJ2-3; D is unresolved. The V gene lost 4 bases and the J gene lost 2 bases, with 10 bases spanning the gap. Germline V gene data show CDR1 as MNHNY and CDR2 as SVGAGI (reference sequence). This CDR3 has 14 residues. For the CDR3, the DNA is TGTGCCAGCAGTTGGTTCGCCTCCACAGATACGCAGTATTTT. Translating it yields CASSWFASTDTQYF.

This clone was counted many times. The chain recombines TRBV21-1 with TRBJ2-3; the table's D call TRBD2 went unverified against the DNA. TRBV21-1 corresponds to a pseudogene. There are 14 residues in the CDR3. The CDR3 sequence: CASSRIRGTDTQYF. CDR3 DNA sequence: TGTGCCAGCAGCCGAATACGAGGCACAGATACGCAGTATTTT.

The sample holds a few counts of this clone. The chain has TRBV9 and TRBJ2-3, with unresolved D. V was clipped by 0 bases and J by 4 bases, with 9 bases between them. Germline lookup yields CDR1 SGDLS and CDR2 YYNGEE. The CDR3 has 14 residues. The CDR3 DNA is TGTGCCAGCAGCGTAGGGCCCCAGTCAGATACGCAGTATTTT. The encoded protein is CASSVGPQSDTQYF.

The chain couples TRBV6-5 to TRBJ2-5; TRBD1 matches at 7 bases. The CDR3 covers 13 residues. Germline-derived CDR1 and CDR2 are MNHEY and SVGAGI. Trimming took 5 bases from V and 3 from J; bases not matched to a gene: 3. CDR3 DNA sequence: TGTGCCAGCAGTGACAGGGCGAAAGAGACCCAGTACTTC. This encodes CASSDRAKETQYF.

This chain links TRBV29-1 with TRBJ2-6, with no clear D. Deletions cut 7 bases from V and 0 bases from J, with 10 bases between. Germline CDR1 is SQVTM and CDR2 is ANQGSEA. CDR3 size: 14 residues. In DNA, the CDR3 is TGCAGCGCGAAGGCTGGCTCTGGGGCCAACGTCCTGACTTTC. Translating gives CSAKAGSGANVLTF.

This chain uses TRBV11-2 with TRBJ2-7; no clear D. This CDR3 spans 14 amino acids. Germline V gene data show CDR1 as SGHAT and CDR2 as FQNNGV. The V end was cut by 2 bases, the J end by 3 bases, with 11 bases between. This chain's CDR3 is CASSLQHVSYEQYV. The CDR3 nucleotides read TGTGCCAGCAGCTTACAACACGTAAGCTACGAGCAGTACGTC.